The T cell receptor (beta chain) described here comes from a study of T cell repertoires in cytomegalovirus infection. Background on the study: Public TCR beta signatures marked donors with CMV infection and the matching HLA.

TCRdb re-called the reads through MiXCR, storing one row per CDR3 protein. The sample holds 350,000 to 400,000 distinct CDR3 sequences, around a third seen once. The sample holds one count of this clonotype. Its antigen is not identified. CDR1 and CDR2 (germline): SGHNT, YYREEE (reference sequence). Trimming cost V 4 bases and J 1 base, with 18 bases left between them. The CDR3 is 16 residues long. The receptor was isolated from a human donor in good health (CMV status not recorded). Some clones in this sample may be carry-over from other donors' samples. The sequences come from cultured PBMCs, collected from culture after CMV antigen stimulation. V is TRBV5-4 and J is TRBJ2-7; D remains ambiguous. The CDR3 nucleotides are TGTGCCAGCAGCCGTTCCCCTCGGGTTTCTTCCTACGAGCAGTACTTC. This encodes CASSRSPRVSSYEQYF. Together with reference TRBV5-4 and TRBJ2-7, the CDR3 gives the full variable domain: ETGVTQSPTHLIKTRGQQVTLRCSSQSGHNTVSWYQQALGQGPQFIFQYYREEENGRGNFPPRFSGLQFPNYSSELNVNALELDDSALYLCASSRSPRVSSYEQYFGPGTRLTVT.